The 31 T cell receptor beta chains below all came from one sample that was sequenced in a study of T cells after posttransplantation cyclophosphamide. Cyclophosphamide on days +3 and +4 followed busulfan-fludarabine conditioning and a marrow graft. Sequenced by immunoSEQ multiplex PCR; TCRdb stores in-frame clones only, minus some. The table lists over 20,000 clones, roughly 90% of them singletons. The source material was PBMCs, sampled after allogeneic stem cell transplant with posttransplant cyclophosphamide. The source of these receptors is a female patient aged 30-39 years who received an allogeneic stem cell transplant from an unrelated donor, was CMV-positive, and had no GVHD. Some T cells may be graft donor cells.

The chain joins TRBV4-1 to TRBJ1-5; possible D gene TRBD1, 6 bases. The germline V and J ends were trimmed by 1 base and 0 bases, with 7 bases remaining between them. Per germline, CDR1 MGHRA and CDR2 YSYEKL. The CDR3 length is 15 residues. The CDR3 is CASSQAGDSNQPQHF. CDR3 coding DNA: TGCGCCAGCAGCCAAGCAGGGGATAGCAATCAGCCCCAGCATTTT.

This rearrangement joins TRBV11-2 to TRBJ2-7; a weak D match, TRBD2 (5 bases). This CDR3 comprises 15 residues. V dropped 5 bases and J dropped 3 bases, with 17 bases sitting between them. Germline loops: CDR1 SGHAT, CDR2 FQNNGV. This CDR3 reads CASSLERIRGYEQYF. The CDR3 DNA reads TGTGCCAGCAGCCTCGAGCGGATCCGAGGCTACGAGCAGTACTTC.

The rearrangement links TRBV15 to TRBJ1-5; no firm D call. The V gene lost 1 base and the J gene lost 4 bases, with 8 bases spanning the gap. The CDR3 has 14 amino acids. Germline V gene data show CDR1 as LNHNV and CDR2 as YYDKDF (reference sequence). The CDR3 here is CATSRAEENQPQHF. The CDR3 DNA sequence: TGTGCCACCAGCAGAGCGGAGGAGAATCAGCCCCAGCATTTT.

V gene TRBV28 combines with J gene TRBJ1-2; 8 nucleotides match TRBD1. After removal of 4 bases from V and 5 bases from J, the junction contained 12 bases not matched to a gene. Looked up from germline, CDR1 is MDHEN and CDR2 is SYDVKM. The CDR3 is 16 amino acids. CDR3 sequence reads: CASSSQGQGWWYGYTF. In nucleotides, the CDR3 is TGTGCCAGCAGTTCTCAAGGACAGGGCTGGTGGTATGGCTACACCTTC.

CDR3 amino acids: CASKGQGLEAFF. CDR3 bases: TGTGCCAGCAAGGGACAGGGATTGGAAGCTTTCTTT. This chain joins TRBV7-2 and TRBJ1-1; TRBD1 aligns across 9 bases. V was pared by 7 bases and J by 8 bases, with 5 bases of the junction left unmatched. The CDR3 is 12 residues long. Germline lookup yields CDR1 SGHTA and CDR2 FQGNSA.

The J gene is TRBJ2-7, the V gene TRBV13; 11 bases align to TRBD2. The CDR3 has 15 residues. V lost 5 bases and J lost 5; bases outside the gene matches: 8. The germline gives CDR1 PRHDT, CDR2 FYEKMQ (reference sequence). The CDR3 is CASSVSGGAGNEQYF. The CDR3, as DNA: TGTGCCAGCAGCGTTAGCGGGGGGGCCGGAAACGAGCAGTACTTC.

The chain uses TRBV6-4 and TRBJ2-2, with D possibly TRBD1 on 6 matching bases. The length of the CDR3 is 19 residues. The V gene's germline CDR1 is MRHNA and CDR2 SNTAGT. V lost 0 bases and J 6 bases, leaving 23 bases between the germline ends. The CDR3 DNA reads as TGTGCCAGCAGTGACTCGACGTACAGGGCCAAGCCTTGGGCCGGGGAGCTGTTTTTT. Amino acid sequence: CASSDSTYRAKPWAGELFF.

The rearrangement uses TRBV6-6 and TRBJ2-7, with 11 bases identical to TRBD2. Germline CDR1 is MNHNY and CDR2 is SVGAGI (reference sequence). The CDR3 length is 14 residues. After removal of 4 bases from V and 2 bases from J, the junction contained 1 base not matched to a gene. CDR3 DNA sequence: TGTGCCAGCAGTTCGGGACTAGCGGCCTACGAGCAGTACTTC. Translated, it gives CASSSGLAAYEQYF.

The chain employs TRBV9 and TRBJ2-7, with a tentative D call TRBD1 (7 bases). Trimming took 0 bases from V and 4 from J, leaving 20 bases between them. Germline assignment: CDR1 SGDLS and CDR2 YYNGEE. The CDR3 consists of 17 residues. The CDR3 here is CASSVAREDRPPYEQYF. Here the CDR3 DNA reads TGTGCCAGCAGCGTAGCTAGGGAGGACAGGCCTCCTTACGAGCAGTACTTC. The complete variable domain, with remaining parts taken from reference TRBV9 and TRBJ2-7, reads DSGVTQTPKHLITATGQRVTLRCSPRSGDLSVYWYQQSLDQGLQFLIQYYNGEERAKGNILERFSAQQFPDLHSELNLSSLELGDSALYFCASSVAREDRPPYEQYFGPGTRLTVT.

To note about this clone: Other DNA sequences within the sample encode an identical CDR3. The J gene is TRBJ1-6, the V gene TRBV13; 10 bases map to TRBD1. In germline, CDR1 is PRHDT, CDR2 FYEKMQ (reference sequence). The CDR3 sequence is 15 residues long. With 5 bases clipped from V and 7 bases from J, the junction kept 5 bases outside the gene matches. The CDR3 region has the DNA TGTGCCAGCAGCCTCCGACAGGGGGCAAATTCACCCCTCCACTTT. It translates to CASSLRQGANSPLHF.

The V and J genes are TRBV6-1 and TRBJ2-4; 11 bases fit TRBD1. This CDR3 region has 15 residues. The germline gives CDR1 MNHNS, CDR2 SASEGT. V lost 6 bases and J lost 7; bases outside the gene matches: 8. The CDR3 DNA reads as TGTGCCAGCAGGCGGACAGGGGGCTGGGGGAACATTCAGTACTTC. Protein product: CASRRTGGWGNIQYF.

This CDR3 is CSVEVRRDGYTF. CDR3 coding DNA: TGCAGCGTTGAAGTCCGCCGGGATGGCTACACCTTC. The gene calls are TRBV29-1 and TRBJ1-2; D unclear. V lost 1 base to trimming and J lost 6 bases, with 9 bases between them. CDR1 and CDR2 (germline): SQVTM, ANQGSEA. The CDR3 extends over 12 amino acids.

The gene calls are TRBV19 and TRBJ1-2, with D perhaps matching TRBD1 (6 bases). Trimming took off 4 bases at V and 8 bases at J, with 17 bases between the two ends. The CDR3 consists of 14 residues. Germline values: CDR1 LNHDA, CDR2 SQIVND (reference sequence). CDR3 residues: CASSNRTAVGGYTF. DNA for the CDR3: TGTGCCAGTAGTAACCGGACAGCCGTAGGGGGCTACACCTTC.

The CDR3 sequence is CASSSISRLVHEQYF. The CDR3 DNA reads TGTGCCAGCAGTTCGATCTCGAGACTAGTCCACGAGCAGTACTTC. The chain employs TRBV28 and TRBJ2-7; maybe TRBD2 (6 bases). V lost 4 bases, J lost 5 bases, and 18 bases lay in between. The CDR3 spans 15 residues. CDR1 and CDR2 from the germline V gene are MDHEN and SYDVKM.

The chain links TRBV9 to TRBJ2-2; TRBD2 is a possible D gene (6 bases). This CDR3 has 14 amino acids. The V end lost 1 base, the J end lost 5 bases, and 9 bases lay between the germline ends. Germline V gene data show CDR1 as SGDLS and CDR2 as YYNGEE. CDR3 sequence (DNA): TGTGCCAGCAGCGTATCGGGGGTTACCGGGGAGCTGTTTTTT. Translated, it gives CASSVSGVTGELFF.

The V gene is TRBV4-3, the J gene TRBJ2-5; D is possibly TRBD1 (7 bases). The germline V gene has CDR1 LGHNA and CDR2 YSLEER. The CDR3 extends over 16 amino acids. The V end was cut by 0 bases, the J end by 1 base, with 12 bases between. The CDR3 loop reads CASSQDLQGGQETQYF. The CDR3 nucleotides read TGCGCCAGCAGCCAAGATCTGCAGGGGGGCCAAGAGACCCAGTACTTC.

The chain couples TRBV5-1 to TRBJ1-3; D may be TRBD1 (6 bases). The CDR3 contains 16 residues. Germline CDR1 is SGHRS and CDR2 is YFSETQ. Trimming stripped 3 bases from V and 0 bases from J, with 13 bases between. CDR3 DNA: TGCGCCAGCAGCTGGGCCTCAGGGGTCTCTGGAAACACCATATATTTT. Its protein product is CASSWASGVSGNTIYF.

The V call is TRBV5-8, the J call TRBJ2-1; perhaps TRBD2 as D (6 bases). Deletions cut 4 bases from V and 4 bases from J, with 18 bases between. Germline CDR1 and CDR2: SGHTS and YDEGEE. The CDR3 runs 16 residues. The CDR3 DNA is TGTGCCAGCAGCCCCTCTTCGGCGGGGTCATACAATGAGCAGTTCTTC. It specifies CASSPSSAGSYNEQFF.

This clone came up once. The chain links TRBV5-5 to TRBJ2-1, with 9 bases lining up with TRBD1. Germline CDR1 SGHKS, CDR2 YYEKEE (reference sequence). The CDR3 spans 20 residues. J gave up 3 bases and V 4 bases, and 20 bases lay outside the gene matches. Here the CDR3 reads CASSGTGTGLPYPFYNEQFF. In nucleotides, the CDR3 is TGTGCCAGCAGCGGTACCGGGACAGGGCTCCCTTATCCCTTCTACAATGAGCAGTTCTTC.

This clone was counted between two and nine times. The V gene is TRBV7-9, the J gene TRBJ2-7; maybe TRBD1 (5 bases). The CDR3 extends over 15 amino acids. CDR1 is SEHNR and CDR2 is FQNEAQ in the germline V gene (reference sequence). The ends were cut back, 0 bases at V and 3 bases at J, with 12 bases in the middle. CDR3 in amino acids: CASSLAGASFYEQYF. For the CDR3, the DNA is TGTGCCAGCAGCTTAGCAGGGGCCTCGTTCTACGAGCAGTACTTC.

This clone was seen only once. V usage is TRBV5-1 and J usage is TRBJ2-5, with 9 bases that match TRBD2. Per the germline V gene, CDR1 is SGHRS and CDR2 is YFSETQ. The ends lost 3 bases at V and 3 bases at J; junction bases unmatched: 6. The CDR3 extends over 15 amino acids. CDR3 in DNA: TGCGCCAGCAGCTCCCTTGCGGGGGGGAAAGAGACCCAGTACTTC. It yields the protein CASSSLAGGKETQYF. The complete variable domain, with remaining parts taken from reference TRBV5-1 and TRBJ2-5, reads KAGVTQTPRYLIKTRGQQVTLSCSPISGHRSVSWYQQTPGQGLQFLFEYFSETQRNKGNFPGRFSGRQFSNSRSEMNVSTLELGDSALYLCASSSLAGGKETQYFGPGTRLLVL.

The chain carries TRBV28 and TRBJ2-7, with 7 bases matching TRBD1. V gave up 3 bases and J gave up 4 bases; unmatched junction bases: 12. This CDR3 comprises 16 residues. Germline lookup yields CDR1 MDHEN and CDR2 SYDVKM. Here the CDR3 DNA reads TGTGCCAGCAGTTTTAACCGACAGGGTAGTTTTTACGAGCAGTACTTC. Protein: CASSFNRQGSFYEQYF.

The rearrangement uses TRBV19 and TRBJ1-2; 8 nucleotides agree with TRBD1. CDR1 LNHDA and CDR2 SQIVND come from the germline V gene (reference sequence). The CDR3 extends over 16 amino acids. V lost 5 bases, J lost 4 bases, and 12 bases stayed unmatched. The CDR3 DNA sequence: TGTGCCAGTAGTCCAGGACAGGGTCGGTCTGGCTATGGCTACACCTTC. Amino acids: CASSPGQGRSGYGYTF.

The CDR3, as DNA: TGCGCCAGCAGCTTGGTTGTGCGGGGTTCCAATGAGCAGTTCTTC. This sequence encodes CASSLVVRGSNEQFF. The chain has TRBV5-1 and TRBJ2-1, with D perhaps matching TRBD2 (6 bases). The CDR3 is made up of 15 amino acids. Trimming pared 0 bases from V and 6 bases from J, leaving 13 bases between. CDR1 is SGHRS, CDR2 YFSETQ, per germline.

This clone was observed once. The rearrangement uses TRBV30 and TRBJ1-2; TRBD1 is a possible D gene (5 bases). V shed 5 bases and J shed 2 bases, with 12 bases lying between them. The CDR3 covers 13 residues. The V gene's germline CDR1 is GTSNPN and CDR2 SVGIG (reference sequence). In nucleotides, the CDR3 is TGTGCCTGGGCTGCAGGGCACAACTATGGCTACACCTTC. Translation gives CAWAAGHNYGYTF. Filled out from reference TRBV30 and TRBJ1-2, the complete variable domain reads SQTIHQWPATLVQPVGSPLSLECTVEGTSNPNLYWYRQAAGRGLQLLFYSVGIGQISSEVPQNLSASRPQDRQFILSSKKLLLSDSGFYLCAWAAGHNYGYTFGSGTRLTVV.

CDR3 coding DNA: TGTGCCAGCAGTTTATCCACGACAGGGATGGAGACCCAGTACTTC. Amino acids: CASSLSTTGMETQYF. The chain uses TRBV27 and TRBJ2-5, with 7 bases aligning to TRBD1. The CDR3 length is 15 residues. The junction had 6 bases not matched to a gene; V was cut back by 0 bases and J by 5 bases. Germline CDR1 MNHEY, CDR2 SMNVEV (reference sequence).

This clone has a single count. As DNA, the CDR3 is TGTGCCACCAGCAGAGAGAATACGGCCCTCCACTTT. Encoded protein: CATSRENTALHF. The gene calls are TRBV15 and TRBJ1-6; D is undetermined. The germline gives CDR1 LNHNV, CDR2 YYDKDF (reference sequence). The CDR3 runs 12 residues. Trimming removed 0 bases from V and 14 bases from J, with 8 bases in between.

The chain joins TRBV30 to TRBJ1-2; the D gene is possibly TRBD1 (6 bases). The CDR3 loop spans 14 amino acids. With 0 bases removed from V and 4 bases from J, the gap between germline ends came to 12 bases. The germline V gene has CDR1 GTSNPN and CDR2 SVGIG (reference sequence). The CDR3 DNA reads as TGTGCCTGGAGTGTAAGGGGGTCATCCTATGGCTACACCTTC. Encoded protein: CAWSVRGSSYGYTF.

The V call is TRBV9, the J call TRBJ2-2, with D hard to call. This CDR3 comprises 11 residues. V lost 2 bases and J lost 7, with 3 bases in between. CDR1 SGDLS and CDR2 YYNGEE come from the germline V gene. The CDR3 DNA reads TGTGCCAGCAGCGTTAGCGGGGAGCTGTTTTTT. Amino acids: CASSVSGELFF.

V gene TRBV27 combines with J gene TRBJ2-7, with 7 bases matching TRBD1. The V and J ends lost 6 bases and 4 bases, in that order; junction bases with no gene match: 12. The length of the CDR3 is 15 residues. CDR1 and CDR2 from the germline V gene are MNHEY and SMNVEV (reference sequence). In DNA, the CDR3 is TGTGCCAGCAGCCCAGGGACAGTGGGGTTTTACGAGCAGTACTTC. As protein: CASSPGTVGFYEQYF.

J is TRBJ2-2 and V is TRBV11-3; TRBD1 might be the D (5 bases). The CDR3 contains 15 residues. Germline-derived CDR1 and CDR2 are SGHNT and YENEEA. V lost 5 bases to trimming and J lost 5 bases, with 15 bases between them. The CDR3 reads CASSLGRVGTGELFF. The CDR3 bases are TGTGCCAGCAGCCTTGGCAGGGTTGGTACCGGGGAGCTGTTTTTT.